What follows is one T cell receptor beta chain and its context. Its antigen is unknown. Unexposed donor CD4+ T cells date from about 2011-2018, before the COVID-19 pandemic. CD4+ T cells were isolated from the cells after 10 days of culture. As cell numbers allowed, unexposed-donor CD4+ T cells faced SARS-CoV-2 S/N and four cold-coronavirus spikes. These data come from a study of CD4 T cells in relation to SARS-CoV-2 and coronaviruses. As for the study in general: ViraFEST: approximately eleven-day antigen culture of PBMCs, then TCR beta CDR3 sequencing. No peptide or an HIV-1 Nef peptide pool served as negative control. Study findings and constraints: Each donor contributed either pre-pandemic or post-infection samples, not both.

The assay was immunoSEQ multiplex PCR, and TCRdb's table has in-frame clones only and misses some. The repertoire holds tens of thousands of clones, with around 67% as singletons. Germline assignment: CDR1 LNHDA and CDR2 SQIVND (reference sequence). The CDR3 runs to 16 residues. Trimming took off 0 bases at V and 4 bases at J, with 10 bases between the two ends. Sequenced input: CD4+ T cells from PBMCs, cultured in vitro. This receptor was taken from a human donor in good health. The rearrangement uses TRBV19 and TRBJ1-6, with D uncertain. The CDR3 here is CASSIDGVNYNSPLHF. The CDR3 DNA follows: TGTGCCAGTAGTATAGACGGCGTAAATTATAATTCACCCCTCCACTTT.